The rows below give T cell receptor beta chains drawn from one sample of a study of blood T cell repertoires in COVID-19. Measured with immunoSEQ multiplex PCR; TCRdb has only the in-frame clones, and not every one. This sample has about 170,000 clones; approximately 85% occur once, and the top ten carry 0.95% to 1.5%. Sequenced sample: peripheral blood. The receptors here all came from a man aged 55 to 70 who had recovered from COVID-19. Both conserved end residues are part of each CDR3. The D gene is left open where the match is weak. A row's size may be missing; if present it is once, few, many or a size class.

J,size,D,V,CDR3,DNA
TRBJ1-1,-,-,TRBV27,CASRDSFQAFF,TGTGCCAGCAGGGACAGTTTTCAGGCTTTCTTT
TRBJ1-1,-,TRBD1,TRBV5-1,CASRGDREYTEAFF,TGCGCCAGCAGGGGGGACAGGGAATACACTGAAGCTTTCTTT
TRBJ2-5,once,TRBD2,TRBV11-2,CASSLRGLAGGLETQYF,TGTGCCAGCAGCCTACGGGGACTAGCGGGGGGGCTAGAGACCCAGTACTTC
TRBJ1-5,once,-,TRBV18,CASSSGGLDTMRQPQHF,TGTGCCAGCTCATCAGGAGGGTTGGATACTATGCGTCAGCCCCAGCATTTT
TRBJ1-1,once,-,TRBV7-2,CASSNRQSMNTEAFF,TGTGCCAGCAGCAATCGACAGAGCATGAACACTGAAGCTTTCTTT
TRBJ2-1,-,TRBD2,TRBV6-5,CASSSGGGAYNEQFF,TGTGCCAGCAGTTCGGGCGGGGGTGCCTACAATGAGCAGTTCTTC
TRBJ1-2,-,-,TRBV12-3/TRBV12-4,CASSLALTDGYTF,TGTGCCAGCAGTTTAGCGCTAACCGATGGCTACACCTTC
TRBJ1-1,-,-,TRBV19,CASSKQDRNTEAFF,TGTGCCAGTAGTAAACAGGACAGGAACACTGAAGCTTTCTTT
TRBJ1-1,-,TRBD1,TRBV24-1,CATSDATGGSGEAFF,TGTGCCACCAGCGACGCGACAGGGGGCTCTGGTGAAGCTTTCTTT
TRBJ1-2,-,-,TRBV25-1,CASSEAWGSSGYTF,TGTGCCAGCAGTGAGGCGTGGGGCAGTAGTGGCTACACCTTC
TRBJ2-5,-,TRBD2,TRBV13,CASSTRLAGQQETQYF,TGTGCCAGCAGCACTCGACTAGCGGGGCAACAAGAGACCCAGTACTTC
TRBJ1-1,-,TRBD1,TRBV5-4,CASSSDTGGYTPNTEAFF,TGTGCCAGCAGCTCGGATACAGGGGGATACACCCCTAACACTGAAGCTTTCTTT
TRBJ2-5,-,-,TRBV24-1,CATGENRGYQETQYF,TGTGCCACGGGAGAGAATAGGGGGTACCAAGAGACCCAGTACTTC
TRBJ1-1,-,TRBD1,TRBV18,CASSPGQPGQGNTEAFF,TGTGCCAGCTCACCCGGGCAACCGGGACAGGGGAATACTGAAGCTTTCTTT
TRBJ1-1,-,-,TRBV27,CASSSYRVTEAFF,TGTGCCAGCAGTTCCTACAGGGTCACTGAAGCTTTCTTT
TRBJ2-7,-,-,TRBV5-6,CASSSGHRTYEQYF,TGTGCCAGCAGCTCGGGACACCGCACCTACGAGCAGTACTTC
TRBJ2-1,-,-,TRBV4-2,CASSQSDQGRSKEQFF,TGTGCCAGCAGCCAATCCGACCAGGGGCGGAGTAAGGAGCAGTTCTTC
TRBJ2-7,-,-,TRBV6-1,CASSEAGTHTYEQYF,TGTGCCAGCAGTGAAGCGGGGACACATACCTACGAGCAGTACTTC
TRBJ2-2,-,-,TRBV2,CASTEGGPTTGELFF,TGTGCCAGCACTGAAGGGGGGCCTACCACCGGGGAGCTGTTTTTT
TRBJ2-7,-,TRBD1,TRBV29-1,CSVVYDRDGQYF,TGCAGCGTTGTGTACGACAGGGACGGGCAGTACTTC
TRBJ2-5,-,-,TRBV2,CASRGQETQYF,TGTGCCAGCCGCGGCCAAGAGACCCAGTACTTC
TRBJ2-7,-,TRBD2,TRBV27,CASSLFPVLAGGPNYEQYF,TGTGCCAGCAGTTTATTCCCCGTACTAGCGGGGGGGCCTAACTACGAGCAGTACTTC
TRBJ1-2,-,-,TRBV6-1,CASSEGGGQKDGYTF,TGTGCCAGCAGTGAAGGGGGCGGACAGAAAGATGGCTACACCTTC
TRBJ1-5,-,-,TRBV28,CASVGGNQPQHF,TGTGCCAGCGTCGGTGGTAATCAGCCCCAGCATTTT
TRBJ2-3,-,TRBD2,TRBV14,CASSQVPISGGTRNTQYF,TGTGCCAGCAGCCAAGTTCCGATTAGCGGGGGGACCAGAAATACGCAGTATTTT
TRBJ2-7,few,TRBD1,TRBV6-5,CASSATGDREQYF,TGTGCCAGCAGCGCAACAGGGGATCGAGAGCAGTACTTC
TRBJ1-2,-,-,TRBV12-3/TRBV12-4,CASTRTAHGYTF,TGTGCCAGCACCAGGACAGCCCATGGCTACACCTTC
TRBJ2-7,-,TRBD2,TRBV6-5,CASGERGYEQYF,TGTGCCAGCGGCGAGCGGGGCTACGAGCAGTACTTC
TRBJ2-1,-,-,TRBV30,CAWTPLALRNEQFF,TGTGCCTGGACTCCCTTAGCGCTTAGAAATGAGCAGTTCTTC
TRBJ1-5,once,-,TRBV6-5,CASSSRSNSNQPQHF,TGTGCCAGCAGTTCTCGCAGTAATAGCAATCAGCCCCAGCATTTT
TRBJ2-7,-,TRBD1,TRBV3-1/TRBV3-2,CASSHGQGRDEQYF,TGTGCCAGCAGCCACGGACAGGGAAGAGACGAGCAGTACTTC
TRBJ2-3,-,TRBD2,TRBV10-3,CAISESRTSGPDATQYF,TGTGCCATCAGTGAGTCAAGGACTAGCGGGCCCGATGCTACGCAGTATTTT
TRBJ2-7,-,TRBD1,TRBV7-2,CASSFEPGQTYEQYF,TGTGCCAGCAGCTTTGAACCGGGACAGACATACGAGCAGTACTTC
TRBJ2-7,few,-,TRBV7-8,CASSLGPAQYF,TGTGCCAGCAGCTTAGGGCCCGCGCAGTACTTC
TRBJ2-7,-,-,TRBV4-2,CASSQYRASYEQYF,TGTGCCAGCAGCCAGTACAGGGCTTCCTACGAGCAGTACTTC
TRBJ2-3,-,TRBD2,TRBV5-4,CASSGTSGGVPDTQYF,TGTGCCAGCAGCGGGACTAGCGGGGGGGTCCCAGATACGCAGTATTTT
TRBJ1-3,-,TRBD1,TRBV28,CASGPGTVGNTIYF,TGTGCCAGTGGTCCTGGGACAGTTGGAAACACCATATATTTT
TRBJ1-4,-,TRBD1,TRBV2,CASSPGQGIGKLFF,TGTGCCAGCAGTCCGGGACAGGGAATAGGAAAACTGTTTTTT
TRBJ2-5,-,-,TRBV11-1,CASRKDWQETQYF,TGTGCCAGCAGAAAGGACTGGCAAGAGACCCAGTACTTC
TRBJ2-3,-,-,TRBV7-6,CASSPPMTLAPDTQYF,TGTGCCAGCAGCCCGCCTATGACCCTAGCGCCAGATACGCAGTATTTT
TRBJ1-2,-,TRBD1,TRBV9,CASSADRAVYGYTF,TGTGCCAGCAGCGCCGACAGGGCGGTCTATGGCTACACCTTC
TRBJ2-1,-,TRBD2,TRBV29-1,CSVEKRGAGDEQFF,TGCAGCGTTGAAAAACGAGGGGCGGGGGATGAGCAGTTCTTC
TRBJ2-7,-,TRBD2,TRBV10-3,CAISEMGGSYEQYF,TGTGCCATCAGTGAGATGGGGGGGTCATACGAGCAGTACTTC
TRBJ2-7,-,-,TRBV21-1,CASSRTGTGGYEQYF,TGTGCCAGCAGCAGAACCGGGACAGGGGGCTACGAGCAGTACTTC
TRBJ2-5,once,-,TRBV7-3,CASSLIGGQNQETQYF,TGTGCCAGCAGCTTAATCGGGGGGCAGAACCAAGAGACCCAGTACTTC
TRBJ1-2,-,-,TRBV5-5,CASSLLGAGEMINYGYTF,TGTGCCAGCAGCTTGCTTGGGGCGGGGGAGATGATTAACTATGGCTACACCTTC
TRBJ1-2,once,TRBD1,TRBV19,CATIARTGAAEVYGYTF,TGTGCCACCATAGCGAGGACAGGGGCCGCCGAGGTCTATGGCTACACCTTC
TRBJ1-2,-,TRBD1,TRBV6-5,CASSNRGLVVGYTF,TGTGCCAGCAGCAACAGGGGGCTAGTTGTGGGCTACACCTTC
TRBJ2-7,-,-,TRBV30,CAWSVGGAQYF,TGTGCCTGGAGTGTAGGCGGGGCGCAGTACTTC
TRBJ1-1,-,TRBD1,TRBV4-2,CASSQVRGQNTEAFF,TGTGCCAGCAGCCAAGTAAGGGGGCAGAACACTGAAGCTTTCTTT